This T cell receptor (beta chain) stems from a study of technical replicates of blood from several donors. CDR3 length equals 16 residues. Germline values: CDR1 MGHRA, CDR2 YSYEKL. The ends were cut back, 1 base at V and 4 bases at J, with 16 bases in the middle. TCRdb's copy holds only in-frame clones and misses some; the assay was immunoSEQ multiplex PCR. The sample carries approximately 58,000 clones, 86% recorded once. What was sequenced was PBMCs. The V gene is TRBV4-1, the J gene TRBJ2-5; D perhaps matches TRBD1 (6 bases). This clonotype originated in a human donor in good health. Some clones in this sample may be carry-over from other donors' samples. This CDR3 is CASSQGRTQGSETQYF. The CDR3 DNA follows: TGCGCCAGCAGCCAAGGGAGGACGCAGGGGTCAGAGACCCAGTACTTC.